The 27 T cell receptor beta chains in this list originate from one sample, sequenced in a study of OX40 agonist ivuxolimab in advanced cancers. Repertoires were generated with immunoSEQ multiplex PCR, while TCRdb's copy carries only in-frame clones and drops some. The top ten clones hold roughly 28% of a sample with about 17,000 clones, around 80% of them seen once. Source: CD4+ or CD8+ T cells sorted from blood, taken in a trial of the OX40 agonist ivuxolimab. These receptors were taken from an adult with an advanced solid tumor such as melanoma, head and neck, liver or kidney cancer.

V is TRBV11-3 and J is TRBJ2-7; 13 bases fit TRBD2. V shed 5 bases, J shed 4 bases, and the junction held 5 bases outside the gene matches. The CDR3 totals 15 residues. Germline CDR1 is SGHNT and CDR2 is YENEEA. CDR3 DNA sequence: TGTGCCAGCAGCCGGACTAGCGGGAGTTGGTACGAGCAGTACTTC. Translating gives CASSRTSGSWYEQYF.

The chain joins TRBV27 to TRBJ1-2; 8 bases fit TRBD1. CDR1 MNHEY and CDR2 SMNVEV come from the germline V gene (reference sequence). This CDR3 region has 15 residues. J was trimmed by 3 bases and V by 5 bases; bases with no gene match: 8. CDR3 amino acids: CASSLRTGWYYGYTF. DNA of the CDR3: TGTGCCAGCAGTCTCCGGACAGGGTGGTACTATGGCTACACCTTC.

This clone is a singleton in its sample. The J gene is TRBJ1-1, the V gene TRBV27; 7 nucleotides match TRBD1. Germline CDR1 MNHEY, CDR2 SMNVEV (reference sequence). V shed 5 bases, J shed 6 bases, and the junction held 12 bases outside the gene matches. The CDR3 consists of 15 residues. The CDR3 DNA is TGTGCCAGCAGTCCGCCGGACAGGAGGTTCTCTGAAGCTTTCTTT. It yields the protein CASSPPDRRFSEAFF.

The V and J genes are TRBV5-1 and TRBJ1-2, with 7 bases fitting TRBD1. The CDR3 is 14 residues long. Germline CDR1 and CDR2: SGHRS and YFSETQ. Trimming at V came to 0 bases and at J to 2 bases, leaving 1 base not matched to a gene. CDR3 region: CASSLGGQNYGYTF. The CDR3 region has the DNA TGCGCCAGCAGCTTGGGGGGACAGAACTATGGCTACACCTTC.

This clone was detected a few times. The V call is TRBV7-9, the J call TRBJ1-1; no clear D. Germline V gene sequence: CDR1 SEHNR, CDR2 FQNEAQ (reference sequence). The ends were cut back, 6 bases at V and 1 base at J, with 6 bases in the middle. The CDR3 is 12 amino acids. CDR3 amino acids: CASRPGNTEAFF. In DNA form, the CDR3 reads TGTGCCAGCAGGCCGGGGAACACTGAAGCTTTCTTT.

The J gene is TRBJ1-1, the V gene TRBV6-1; D gene unclear. This CDR3 comprises 13 residues. Germline CDR1 MNHNS, CDR2 SASEGT. V was cut by 5 bases and J by 6 bases, with 13 bases left in between. The CDR3 is CASSKRGVAEAFF. Here the CDR3 DNA reads TGTGCCAGCAGTAAGCGGGGTGTAGCTGAAGCTTTCTTT.

The chain recombines TRBV19 with TRBJ1-3; D remains unclear. This CDR3 has 15 amino acids. Trimming pared 3 bases from V and 2 bases from J, leaving 11 bases between. From germline, CDR1 is LNHDA and CDR2 SQIVND (reference sequence). CDR3 nucleotide sequence: TGTGCCAGTAGTATGGGGTACTCAACTGGAAACACCATATATTTT. Translating it yields CASSMGYSTGNTIYF.

The gene calls are TRBV11-2 and TRBJ2-7; 9 bases agree with TRBD1. Germline values: CDR1 SGHAT, CDR2 FQNNGV. This CDR3 region has 16 residues. Germline trimming cut 7 bases from V and 1 base from J; bases unmatched to any gene: 11. CDR3 protein: CASNFPRDRESYEQYF. CDR3 sequence (DNA): TGTGCCAGCAACTTCCCCCGGGACAGGGAATCCTACGAGCAGTACTTC.

This clone turned up a few times. The V gene is TRBV6-1, the J gene TRBJ2-3, with TRBD1 matching 7 bases. J gave up 3 bases and V 4 bases, and 4 bases lay outside the gene matches. This CDR3 is built from 14 residues. CDR1 and CDR2 (germline): MNHNS, SASEGT. The CDR3 DNA reads as TGTGCCAGCAGTGGAAGACAGGGTACAGATACGCAGTATTTT. This codes for CASSGRQGTDTQYF.

The chain carries TRBV19 and TRBJ2-1; 7 bases agree with TRBD1. CDR3 length equals 13 residues. The germline V gene encodes CDR1 LNHDA and CDR2 SQIVND (reference sequence). Germline trimming cut 5 bases from V and 8 bases from J; bases unmatched to any gene: 6. The CDR3 coding sequence is TGTGCCAGTAGTTCGGACAGGTTTCATGAGCAGTTCTTC. It is translated as CASSSDRFHEQFF.

The sample holds a few counts of this clone. The chain couples TRBV2 to TRBJ2-7; 8 bases match TRBD1. The CDR3 length is 15 residues. The junction had 12 bases not matched to a gene; V was cut back by 5 bases and J by 6 bases. From germline, CDR1 is SNHLY and CDR2 FYNNEI. The CDR3 protein is CASSSRTGTLGEQYF. The CDR3 DNA reads as TGTGCCAGCAGTTCAAGGACAGGGACATTAGGCGAGCAGTACTTC.

The rearrangement uses TRBV5-1 and TRBJ2-1; D might be TRBD1 or TRBD2, each matching 6 bases. The CDR3 contains 16 residues. Germline loops: CDR1 SGHRS, CDR2 YFSETQ. With 0 bases removed from V and 5 bases from J, the gap between germline ends came to 15 bases. The CDR3 reads CASSLDKGGLDNEQFF. In DNA, the CDR3 is TGCGCCAGCAGCTTGGATAAAGGGGGGCTAGACAATGAGCAGTTCTTC.

The genes are TRBV27 and TRBJ2-7; weak D call: TRBD1 (6 bases). The germline V gene encodes CDR1 MNHEY and CDR2 SMNVEV (reference sequence). The V end was cut by 4 bases, the J end by 4 bases, with 11 bases between. The CDR3 is 13 residues long. CDR3: CASSYRDNYEQYF. The CDR3 nucleotides are TGTGCCAGCAGTTACCGGGACAATTACGAGCAGTACTTC.

V usage is TRBV4-3 and J usage is TRBJ2-5, with TRBD2 matching 12 bases. This CDR3 has 17 amino acids. The V and J ends lost 4 bases and 5 bases, in that order; junction bases with no gene match: 11. Germline V gives CDR1 LGHNA, CDR2 YSLEER. CDR3 region: CASSRKGAGTSGETQYF. The CDR3 DNA reads TGCGCCAGCAGCCGTAAAGGAGCCGGGACTAGCGGGGAGACCCAGTACTTC.

The chain employs TRBV11-2 and TRBJ2-1; 8 positions agree with TRBD2. V shed 3 bases and J 1 base; nucleotides not matched to a gene: 2. The CDR3 is made up of 15 amino acids. CDR1 is SGHAT, CDR2 FQNNGV, per germline. The CDR3 DNA reads as TGTGCCAGCAGCTTTGCGGGAGGTTCCTACAATGAGCAGTTCTTC. It specifies CASSFAGGSYNEQFF.

The chain has TRBV15 and TRBJ2-5; D may be TRBD1 or TRBD2 (6 bases each). Trimming removed 1 base from V and 4 bases from J, with 13 bases in between. There are 15 residues in the CDR3. Germline V gives CDR1 LNHNV, CDR2 YYDKDF (reference sequence). The CDR3 here is CATSRGGGRGETQYF. In DNA, the CDR3 is TGTGCCACCAGCAGAGGAGGGGGGCGAGGAGAGACCCAGTACTTC. The full variable domain, completed using reference TRBV15 and TRBJ2-5, is DAMVIQNPRYQVTQFGKPVTLSCSQTLNHNVMYWYQQKSSQAPKLLFHYYDKDFNNEADTPDNFQSRRPNTSFCFLDIRSPGLGDTAMYLCATSRGGGRGETQYFGPGTRLLVL.

This sequence joins TRBV6-5 and TRBJ2-1, with TRBD2 matching 8 bases. CDR1 is MNHEY, CDR2 SVGAGI, per germline. Germline trimming cut 5 bases from V and 0 bases from J; bases unmatched to any gene: 3. The CDR3 contains 15 residues. CDR3 bases: TGTGCCAGCAGTAACAGCGGGAGCTCCTACAATGAGCAGTTCTTC. Protein sequence: CASSNSGSSYNEQFF.

In DNA form, the CDR3 reads TGTGCCAGCAGTTGGACTAGCGGGGCCCATGAGCAGTTCTTC. This codes for CASSWTSGAHEQFF. The V gene is TRBV9, the J gene TRBJ2-1; TRBD2 agrees at 12 bases. Germline CDR1 is SGDLS and CDR2 is YYNGEE. The CDR3 has 14 amino acids. Trimming removed 5 bases from V and 8 bases from J; junction bases left unmatched: 5. Drawing the rest from reference TRBV9 and TRBJ2-1, the complete variable domain is DSGVTQTPKHLITATGQRVTLRCSPRSGDLSVYWYQQSLDQGLQFLIQYYNGEERAKGNILERFSAQQFPDLHSELNLSSLELGDSALYFCASSWTSGAHEQFFGPGTRLTVL.

This clone was seen more than once but under ten times. This chain joins TRBV19 and TRBJ2-7; TRBD1 aligns across 10 bases. Germline V lookup: CDR1 LNHDA, CDR2 SQIVND (reference sequence). The V and J ends lost 5 bases and 3 bases, in that order; junction bases with no gene match: 10. The CDR3 extends over 16 amino acids. The CDR3 spells CASSPGTGVGLYEQYF. The CDR3 nucleotides read TGTGCCAGTAGTCCTGGGACAGGGGTTGGACTCTACGAGCAGTACTTC.

A few counts support this clone. The rearrangement uses TRBV10-2 and TRBJ1-5, with 8 bases lining up with TRBD1. The V gene end was trimmed by 10 bases and the J gene end by 4 bases; junction bases not matched to a gene: 6. CDR3 size: 13 residues. Germline V gene data show CDR1 as WSHSY and CDR2 as SAAADI. CDR3 in amino acids: CATRTGTNQPQHF. The CDR3 nucleotides are TGCGCCACCCGGACAGGGACTAATCAGCCCCAGCATTTT.

This sequence joins TRBV5-6 and TRBJ1-2; the D gene is possibly TRBD1 (6 bases). The germline gives CDR1 SGHDT, CDR2 YYEEEE. This CDR3 has 13 amino acids. Trimming shortened V by 6 bases and J by 6 bases, and 15 bases separated the two germline ends. The CDR3 coding sequence is TGTGCCAGCATCATGCAGGGGTCGGATGGCTACACCTTC. Its translation is CASIMQGSDGYTF.

J is TRBJ1-2 and V is TRBV14; maybe TRBD1 (5 bases). The CDR3 runs to 15 residues. Germline V lookup: CDR1 SGHDN, CDR2 FVKESK. V dropped 5 bases and J dropped 2 bases, with 15 bases sitting between them. CDR3 sequence: CASSVAGHPNYGYTF. The CDR3 DNA is TGTGCCAGCAGCGTAGCCGGACACCCGAACTATGGCTACACCTTC.

V gene TRBV27 combines with J gene TRBJ1-1, with a possible D match to TRBD1 (6 bases). V lost 5 bases, J lost 4 bases, and 11 bases lay in between. Germline values: CDR1 MNHEY, CDR2 SMNVEV (reference sequence). The CDR3 is 13 amino acids. The CDR3 DNA reads as TGTGCCAGCAGTAAACAGGGTGTCACTGAAGCTTTCTTT. This translates into CASSKQGVTEAFF.

The chain is built from TRBV11-2 and TRBJ1-2; unclear D gene. The CDR3 consists of 14 residues. Germline lookup yields CDR1 SGHAT and CDR2 FQNNGV. The germline V and J ends were trimmed by 0 bases and 2 bases, with 7 bases remaining between them. The CDR3 sequence is CASSLDPVNYGYTF. As DNA, the CDR3 is TGTGCCAGCAGCTTAGATCCCGTCAACTATGGCTACACCTTC.

The chain recombines TRBV19 with TRBJ1-2; D might be TRBD1 (5 bases). The CDR3 is made up of 15 amino acids. Trimming removed 6 bases at V and 8 bases at J, with 22 bases between. The V gene's germline CDR1 is LNHDA and CDR2 SQIVND (reference sequence). CDR3 loop: CASSAPGTRLGGYTF. For the CDR3, the DNA is TGTGCCAGTAGCGCACCCGGGACCAGGTTAGGGGGCTACACCTTC.

The V and J genes are TRBV7-2 and TRBJ2-3; 12 positions agree with TRBD2. V lost 5 bases to trimming and J lost 3 bases; unmatched junction nucleotides: 15. The CDR3 covers 19 residues. In germline, CDR1 is SGHTA, CDR2 FQGNSA. CDR3: CASSLPFLAGGPITDTQYF. The CDR3 region has the DNA TGTGCCAGCAGCCTCCCCTTCCTAGCGGGGGGGCCAATAACAGATACGCAGTATTTT.

The rearrangement links TRBV9 to TRBJ2-7; 10 bases are shared with TRBD2. V was pared by 3 bases and J by 0 bases, with 6 bases of the junction left unmatched. This CDR3 has 16 amino acids. Germline values: CDR1 SGDLS, CDR2 YYNGEE. CDR3 residues: CASSESGGAFSYEQYF. The DNA of the CDR3 is TGTGCCAGCAGCGAAAGCGGGGGGGCATTCTCCTACGAGCAGTACTTC.